The 10 T cell receptor beta chains in this list originate from one sample, sequenced in a study of regulatory T cells in long-lasting Graves disease. The time point: newly diagnosed GD, antithyroid drugs for less than 3 months. The authors made the TCR library using RNA they extracted from PBMCs. Both iRepertoire HTBI primers and Arm-PCR of CDR3 regions were used to build the TCR beta libraries. TCRdb ran MiXCR on the multiplex PCR reads and lists one entry per CDR3 protein. Among about 620,000 distinct CDR3 sequences, under 20% were seen once, and the ten largest hold under 20%. The same sample was also used in a study of T cells in Graves' hyperthyroidism and ophthalmopathy.

Sequencing was performed on peripheral blood mononuclear cells (PBMCs), taken at new diagnosis, from a patient treated with antithyroid drugs. The receptors derive from a young woman with Graves disease.

This clonotype turned up a few times. The chain combines TRBV7-3 with TRBJ2-7, with 7 bases fitting TRBD2. This CDR3 has 13 amino acids. Germline V lookup: CDR1 SGHTA, CDR2 FQGTGA. V trimming: 3 bases; J trimming: 3 bases; junction bases outside the gene matches: 2. This CDR3 reads CASSLGGYYEQYF. CDR3 DNA sequence: TGTGCCAGCAGCTTGGGAGGGTACTACGAGCAGTACTTC.

This clonotype appeared a few times. The chain links TRBV19 to TRBJ1-2; unclear D gene. This CDR3 is 15 amino acids long. Per germline, CDR1 LNHDA and CDR2 SQIVND (reference sequence). Trimming removed 5 bases from V and 6 bases from J, with 19 bases in between. The DNA for the CDR3 is TGTGCCAGTAGTCAAAGGGAACTGACTGGGGATGGCTACACCTTC. As protein: CASSQRELTGDGYTF. Drawing the rest from reference TRBV19 and TRBJ1-2, the complete variable domain is DGGITQSPKYLFRKEGQNVTLSCEQNLNHDAMYWYRQDPGQGLRLIYYSQIVNDFQKGDIAEGYSVSREKKESFPLTVTSAQKNPTAFYLCASSQRELTGDGYTFGSGTRLTVV.

This chain connects TRBV14 to TRBJ2-7; TRBD2 aligns across 8 bases. CDR1 and CDR2 (germline): SGHDN, FVKESK. V was pared by 8 bases and J by 7 bases, with 10 bases of the junction left unmatched. The length of the CDR3 is 13 residues. The CDR3 DNA follows: TGTGCCAGCCCGGGGCGGGAGGAGAAGGAGCAGTACTTC. As protein: CASPGREEKEQYF.

This clonotype was detected only a few times. The chain links TRBV19 to TRBJ2-3; possibly TRBD1 or TRBD2 for D (5 bases each). Per germline, CDR1 LNHDA and CDR2 SQIVND (reference sequence). This CDR3 is 15 amino acids long. V lost 6 bases, J lost 4 bases, and 17 bases lay in between. CDR3 region: CASRSVMGVSDTQYF. In nucleotides, the CDR3 is TGTGCCAGTAGATCCGTTATGGGGGTTTCAGATACGCAGTATTTT.

This sequence joins TRBV6-2 or TRBV6-3 and TRBJ1-5; D might be TRBD1 (5 bases). CDR3 size: 16 residues. Germline V lookup: CDR1 MNHEY, CDR2 SVGEGT. Trimming took off 2 bases at V and 2 bases at J, with 13 bases between the two ends. The CDR3: CASSYRGAAGNQPQHF. As DNA, the CDR3 is TGTGCCAGCAGTTACAGAGGGGCGGCTGGCAATCAGCCCCAGCATTTT.

A few counts support this clonotype. This chain joins TRBV4-1 and TRBJ1-2; TRBD1 is a possible D gene (6 bases). The germline V gene encodes CDR1 MGHRA and CDR2 YSYEKL. V was trimmed by 4 bases and J by 0 bases, leaving 12 bases between them. This CDR3 has 15 residues. As DNA, the CDR3 is TGCGCCAGCAGCCGTCAACAGGGCCCTAACTATGGCTACACCTTC. Translating it yields CASSRQQGPNYGYTF.

The CDR3 coding sequence is TGCGCCAGCGGAACCGGGACAGGGGCTGGCGAGCAGTACTTC. This translates into CASGTGTGAGEQYF. This sequence joins TRBV5-1 and TRBJ2-7; 10 nucleotides match TRBD1. CDR1 SGHRS and CDR2 YFSETQ come from the germline V gene. Trimming at V came to 7 bases and at J to 6 bases, leaving 10 bases not matched to a gene. The CDR3 runs to 14 residues. The full variable domain, with the rest looked up from reference TRBV5-1 and TRBJ2-7, is KAGVTQTPRYLIKTRGQQVTLSCSPISGHRSVSWYQQTPGQGLQFLFEYFSETQRNKGNFPGRFSGRQFSNSRSEMNVSTLELGDSALYLCASGTGTGAGEQYFGPGTRLTVT.

The rearrangement links TRBV2 to TRBJ2-5; D may correspond to TRBD1 or TRBD2 (6 bases each). There are 16 residues in the CDR3. V was clipped by 3 bases and J by 6 bases, with 20 bases between them. Germline assignment: CDR1 SNHLY and CDR2 FYNNEI. Written as DNA, the CDR3 is TGTGCCAGCAGTGATTTCGGTGGCCTGGGGGGCCAGACCCAGTACTTC. Its protein product is CASSDFGGLGGQTQYF.

J is TRBJ2-7 and V is TRBV7-2, with a weak D call TRBD1 (6 bases). CDR1 is SGHTA, CDR2 FQGNSA, per germline. This CDR3 spans 13 amino acids. V was pared by 10 bases and J by 4 bases, with 17 bases between. DNA of the CDR3: TGTGCCACAGCTAGGGGGTCGAGGTACGAGCAGTACTTC. Its translation is CATARGSRYEQYF. Using reference TRBV7-2 and TRBJ2-7 for the parts outside the CDR3, the full variable domain is GAGVSQSPSNKVTEKGKDVELRCDPISGHTALYWYRQSLGQGLEFLIYFQGNSAPDKSGLPSDRFSAERTGGSVSTLTIQRTQQEDSAVYLCATARGSRYEQYFGPGTRLTVT.

The chain uses TRBV6-2 or TRBV6-3 and TRBJ1-6; D possibly corresponds to TRBD1 (6 bases). The CDR3 runs to 16 residues. Germline values: CDR1 MNHEY, CDR2 SVGEGT. The V gene lost 2 bases and the J gene lost 0 bases, with 8 bases spanning the gap. In DNA form, the CDR3 reads TGTGCCAGCAGTTACGGACAGTCCTCCTATAATTCACCCCTCCACTTT. Residues: CASSYGQSSYNSPLHF.